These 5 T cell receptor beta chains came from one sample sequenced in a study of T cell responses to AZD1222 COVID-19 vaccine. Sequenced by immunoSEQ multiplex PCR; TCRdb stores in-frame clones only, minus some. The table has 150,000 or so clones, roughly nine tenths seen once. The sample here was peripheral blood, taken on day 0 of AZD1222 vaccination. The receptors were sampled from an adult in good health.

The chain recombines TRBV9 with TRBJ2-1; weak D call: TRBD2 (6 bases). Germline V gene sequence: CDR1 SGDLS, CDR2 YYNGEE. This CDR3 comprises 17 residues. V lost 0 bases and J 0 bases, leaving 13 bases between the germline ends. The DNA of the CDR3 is TGTGCCAGCAGCGTAGAACTCGCGGGGACCTCCTACAATGAGCAGTTCTTC. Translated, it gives CASSVELAGTSYNEQFF.

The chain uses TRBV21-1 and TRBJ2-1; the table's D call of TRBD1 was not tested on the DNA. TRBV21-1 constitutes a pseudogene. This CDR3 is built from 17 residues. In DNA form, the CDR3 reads TGTGCCAGCAGCAAGGGGACAGGTAGAGGGGTTTACAATGAGCAGTTCTTC. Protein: CASSKGTGRGVYNEQFF.

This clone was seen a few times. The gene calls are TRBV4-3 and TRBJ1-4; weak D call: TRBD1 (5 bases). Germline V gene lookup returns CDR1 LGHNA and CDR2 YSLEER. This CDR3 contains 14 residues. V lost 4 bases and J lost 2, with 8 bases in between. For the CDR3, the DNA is TGCGCCAGCAGCCCAGACAGCACTAATGAAAAACTGTTTTTT. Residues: CASSPDSTNEKLFF.

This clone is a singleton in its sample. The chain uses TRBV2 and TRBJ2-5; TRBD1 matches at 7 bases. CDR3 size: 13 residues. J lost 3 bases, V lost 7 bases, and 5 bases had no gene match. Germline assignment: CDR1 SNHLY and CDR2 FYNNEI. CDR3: CASMRQGEETQYF. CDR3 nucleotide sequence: TGTGCCAGCATGAGGCAGGGGGAAGAGACCCAGTACTTC.

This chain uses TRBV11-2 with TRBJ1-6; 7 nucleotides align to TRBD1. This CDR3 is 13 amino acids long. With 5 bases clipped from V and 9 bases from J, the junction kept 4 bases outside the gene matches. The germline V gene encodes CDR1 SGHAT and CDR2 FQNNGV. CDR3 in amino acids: CASSTGQSSPLHF. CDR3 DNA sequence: TGTGCCAGCAGCACGGGACAGTCTTCACCCCTCCACTTT.